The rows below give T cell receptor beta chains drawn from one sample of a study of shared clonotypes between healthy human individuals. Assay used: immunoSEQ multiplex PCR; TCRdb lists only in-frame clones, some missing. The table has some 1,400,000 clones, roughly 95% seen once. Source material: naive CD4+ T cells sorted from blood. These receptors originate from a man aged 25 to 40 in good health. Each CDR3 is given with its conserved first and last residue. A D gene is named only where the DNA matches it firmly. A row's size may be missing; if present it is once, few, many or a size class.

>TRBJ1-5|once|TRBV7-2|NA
CASSFPGRDQPQHF
TGTGCCAGCAGCTTTCCGGGGAGGGATCAGCCCCAGCATTTT
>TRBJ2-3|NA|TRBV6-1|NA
CASSEALVISHTDTQYF
TGTGCCAGCAGTGAAGCGCTGGTGATCAGTCACACAGATACGCAGTATTTT
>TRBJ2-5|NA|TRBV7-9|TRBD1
CASSPWTGQAVGQYF
TGTGCCAGCAGCCCTTGGACAGGGCAGGCAGTGGGCCAGTACTTC
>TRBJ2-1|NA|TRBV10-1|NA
CATSRGSGNEQFF
TGCGCCACTAGCCGAGGTAGCGGAAATGAGCAGTTCTTC
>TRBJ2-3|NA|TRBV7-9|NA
CASSLKGGAGSPDTQYF
TGTGCCAGCAGCTTAAAGGGGGGAGCGGGGAGTCCAGATACGCAGTATTTT
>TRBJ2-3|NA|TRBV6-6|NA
CASSPTPSTQYF
TGTGCCAGCAGCCCTACCCCGTCTACGCAGTATTTT
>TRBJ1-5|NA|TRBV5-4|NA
CASSLDGSGVQPQHF
TGTGCCAGCAGCTTGGACGGGTCAGGGGTACAGCCCCAGCATTTT
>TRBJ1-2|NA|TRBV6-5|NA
CASSSTTAYGYTF
TGTGCCAGCAGTTCGACGACGGCCTATGGCTACACCTTC
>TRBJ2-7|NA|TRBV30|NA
CAWSHAPQAYEQYF
TGTGCCTGGAGTCATGCCCCACAAGCCTACGAGCAGTACTTC
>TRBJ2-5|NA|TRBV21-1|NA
CASSVPQETQYF
TGTGCCAGCAGCGTCCCACAGGAGACCCAGTACTTC
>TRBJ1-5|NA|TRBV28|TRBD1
CASSPPSGGISNQPQHF
TGTGCCAGCAGTCCCCCTTCAGGGGGCATTAGCAATCAGCCCCAGCATTTT
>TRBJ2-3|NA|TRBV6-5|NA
CASSYFLPDTQYF
TGTGCCAGCAGTTACTTTCTCCCAGATACGCAGTATTTT
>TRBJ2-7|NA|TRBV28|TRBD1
CASSPGQGISYEQYF
TGTGCCAGCAGTCCGGGACAGGGTATTTCCTACGAGCAGTACTTC
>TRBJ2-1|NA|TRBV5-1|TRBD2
CASSTGTSGEQFF
TGCGCCAGCAGCACCGGGACTAGCGGAGAGCAGTTCTTC
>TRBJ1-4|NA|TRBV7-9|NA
CASSLGFATNEKLFF
TGTGCCAGCAGCTTGGGTTTTGCAACTAATGAAAAACTGTTTTTT
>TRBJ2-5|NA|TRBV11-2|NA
CASSLLREGSETQYF
TGTGCCAGCAGCTTACTGCGGGAAGGGTCGGAGACCCAGTACTTC
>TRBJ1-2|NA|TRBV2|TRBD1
CASSERTGGSNYGYTF
TGTGCCAGCAGTGAACGGACAGGGGGATCCAACTATGGCTACACCTTC
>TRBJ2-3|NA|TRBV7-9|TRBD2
CASSFYRLAGVSDTQYF
TGTGCCAGCAGCTTTTACCGACTAGCGGGAGTCTCAGATACGCAGTATTTT
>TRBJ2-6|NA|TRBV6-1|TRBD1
CASDTGAGANVLTF
TGTGCCAGCGACACAGGGGCCGGGGCCAACGTCCTGACTTTC
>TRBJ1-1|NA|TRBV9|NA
CASSVVLYAGEAFF
TGTGCCAGCAGCGTAGTATTATATGCAGGTGAAGCTTTCTTT
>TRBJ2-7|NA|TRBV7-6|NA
CASSAQTYEQYF
TGTGCCAGCAGCGCGCAGACCTACGAGCAGTACTTC
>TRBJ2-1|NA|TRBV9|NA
CASSTARTIPRYEQFF
TGTGCCAGCAGCACCGCCCGAACAATCCCGCGGTATGAGCAGTTCTTC
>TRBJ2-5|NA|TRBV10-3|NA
CAISRQALQETQYF
TGTGCCATCAGTCGACAGGCCCTCCAAGAGACCCAGTACTTC
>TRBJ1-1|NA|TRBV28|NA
CASTRQGIGEAFF
TGTGCCAGCACTCGGCAGGGGATCGGTGAAGCTTTCTTT
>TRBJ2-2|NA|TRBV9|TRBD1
CASSGTGGGRELFF
TGTGCCAGCAGCGGGACAGGGGGCGGGCGGGAGCTGTTTTTT
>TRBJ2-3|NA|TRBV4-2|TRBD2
CASSAGLAGGGADTQYF
TGTGCCAGCAGCGCCGGACTAGCGGGAGGAGGGGCAGATACGCAGTATTTT
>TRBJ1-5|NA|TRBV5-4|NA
CASSLQGLNQPQHF
TGTGCCAGCAGCTTACAGGGTCTCAATCAGCCCCAGCATTTT
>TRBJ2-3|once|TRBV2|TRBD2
CASSPWGSGGGVDWTDTQYF
TGTGCCAGCAGTCCCTGGGGAAGCGGGGGGGGTGTAGATTGGACAGATACGCAGTATTTT
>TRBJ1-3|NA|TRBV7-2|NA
CASSQAWEESSGNTIYF
TGTGCCAGCAGCCAGGCCTGGGAAGAGAGCTCTGGAAACACCATATATTTT
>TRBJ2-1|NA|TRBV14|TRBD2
CASSSGLAVPQFF
TGTGCCAGCAGCTCGGGACTAGCGGTCCCTCAGTTCTTC
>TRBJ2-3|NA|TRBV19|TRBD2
CASSITRAGELDTQYF
TGTGCCAGTAGTATAACGCGAGCGGGAGAGTTGGATACGCAGTATTTT
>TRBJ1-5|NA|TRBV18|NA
CASSSRQEGNQPQHF
TGTGCCAGCTCATCGCGGCAGGAGGGCAATCAGCCCCAGCATTTT
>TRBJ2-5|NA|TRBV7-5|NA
CARTNKNLQETQYF
TGTGCCAGAACCAACAAAAACCTCCAAGAGACCCAGTACTTC
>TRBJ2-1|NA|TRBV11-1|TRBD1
CASSPGTGFNEQFF
TGTGCCAGCAGCCCCGGGACAGGGTTCAATGAGCAGTTCTTC
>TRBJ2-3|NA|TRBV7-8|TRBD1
CASRTRTGTGRDTQYF
TGTGCCAGCAGAACGCGTACCGGGACAGGGAGAGATACGCAGTATTTT
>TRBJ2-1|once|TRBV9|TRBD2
CASRGGGGDEQFF
TGTGCCAGCAGGGGCGGGGGAGGCGATGAGCAGTTCTTC
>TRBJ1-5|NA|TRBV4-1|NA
CASSQVPGRGVGNQPQHF
TGCGCCAGCAGCCAAGTTCCAGGGAGGGGAGTGGGGAATCAGCCCCAGCATTTT
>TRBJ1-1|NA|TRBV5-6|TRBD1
CASSIGQGARNTEAFF
TGTGCCAGCAGCATCGGACAGGGGGCAAGGAACACTGAAGCTTTCTTT
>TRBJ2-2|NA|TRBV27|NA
CASSSRGMNTGELFF
TGTGCCAGCTCCTCTCGCGGGATGAACACCGGGGAGCTGTTTTTT
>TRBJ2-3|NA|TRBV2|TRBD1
CASRGYLRDRGADTQYF
TGTGCCAGCAGGGGGTATCTCCGGGACAGGGGTGCAGATACGCAGTATTTT
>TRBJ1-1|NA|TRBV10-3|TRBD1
CAISESLGTENTEAFF
TGTGCCATCAGTGAGTCTCTGGGGACAGAGAACACTGAAGCTTTCTTT
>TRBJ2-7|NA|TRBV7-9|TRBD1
CASSLGTGISGQYF
TGTGCCAGCAGCTTAGGGACAGGTATCAGCGGGCAGTACTTC
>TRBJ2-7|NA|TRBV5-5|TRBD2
CASSLVGGSYEQYF
TGTGCCAGCAGCTTGGTGGGCGGGAGTTACGAGCAGTACTTC
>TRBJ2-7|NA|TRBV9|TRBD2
CASSVGSGSSYEQYF
TGTGCCAGCAGCGTAGGTAGCGGGAGCTCCTACGAGCAGTACTTC
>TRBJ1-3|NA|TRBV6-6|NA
CASRSPVVGDTIYF
TGTGCCAGCCGGAGTCCGGTAGTGGGGGACACCATATATTTT